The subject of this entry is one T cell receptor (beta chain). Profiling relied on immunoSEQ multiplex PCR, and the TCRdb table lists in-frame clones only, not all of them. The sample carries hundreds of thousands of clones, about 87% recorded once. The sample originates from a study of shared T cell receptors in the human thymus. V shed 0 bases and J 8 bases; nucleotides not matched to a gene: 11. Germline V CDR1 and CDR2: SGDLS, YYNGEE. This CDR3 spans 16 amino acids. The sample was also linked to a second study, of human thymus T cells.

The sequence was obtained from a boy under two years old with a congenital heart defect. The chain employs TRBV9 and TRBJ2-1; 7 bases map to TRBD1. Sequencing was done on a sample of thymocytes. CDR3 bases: TGTGCCAGCAGCGTAGCGAGGACAGGAGTAGAGTATGAGCAGTTCTTC. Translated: CASSVARTGVEYEQFF.